Each of the 9 T cell receptor beta chains below was sequenced from the same sample in a study of OX40 agonist ivuxolimab in advanced cancers. Assay: immunoSEQ multiplex PCR; the TCRdb copy retains only in-frame clones and omits some. The sample carries tens of thousands of clones, around 83% recorded once. The sample was CD4+ or CD8+ T cells sorted from blood, taken in a trial of the OX40 agonist ivuxolimab. These receptors were obtained from an adult with an advanced solid tumor such as melanoma, head and neck, liver or kidney cancer.

The V gene is TRBV5-1, the J gene TRBJ1-2, with TRBD1 matching 9 bases. V shed 3 bases, J shed 6 bases, and the junction held 0 bases outside the gene matches. Per germline, CDR1 SGHRS and CDR2 YFSETQ. This CDR3 is 12 amino acids long. This CDR3 is CASSWDRDGYTF. The DNA of the CDR3 is TGCGCCAGCAGCTGGGACAGGGATGGCTACACCTTC.

The gene calls are TRBV4-1 and TRBJ2-7, with 11 nucleotides matching TRBD1. J lost 2 bases, V lost 3 bases, and 6 bases had no gene match. The CDR3 consists of 16 residues. Germline assignment: CDR1 MGHRA and CDR2 YSYEKL. CDR3 loop: CASSQVGTGGTYEQYF. For the CDR3, the DNA is TGCGCCAGCAGCCAGGTCGGGACAGGGGGAACCTACGAGCAGTACTTC.

This chain connects TRBV27 to TRBJ1-2; D not resolved. V shed 5 bases and J shed 4 bases, with 17 bases lying between them. There are 15 residues in the CDR3. CDR1 and CDR2 from the germline V gene are MNHEY and SMNVEV (reference sequence). The CDR3 is CASSPSGSRAYGYTF. The CDR3 nucleotides are TGTGCCAGCAGTCCCTCGGGGTCTCGAGCCTATGGCTACACCTTC.

The chain is built from TRBV18 and TRBJ1-1; tentatively, D is TRBD1 (5 bases). The CDR3 runs to 14 residues. V was trimmed by 3 bases and J by 7 bases, leaving 15 bases between them. Germline CDR1 and CDR2: KGHSH and LQKENI. In DNA form, the CDR3 reads TGTGCCAGCTCACCCTCGCAAGGGGCCCATGAAGCTTTCTTT. Protein product: CASSPSQGAHEAFF.

The chain carries TRBV28 and TRBJ1-1; D call uncertain. This CDR3 is 15 amino acids long. Deletions cut 1 base from V and 2 bases from J, with 11 bases between. Looked up from germline, CDR1 is MDHEN and CDR2 is SYDVKM. In DNA, the CDR3 is TGTGCCAGCAGTTTATCGGTCGCCCGAAACACTGAAGCTTTCTTT. It yields the protein CASSLSVARNTEAFF.

The gene calls are TRBV7-8 and TRBJ1-5; 7 bases map to TRBD1. Germline V CDR1 and CDR2: SGHVS, FQNEAQ. V dropped 5 bases and J dropped 3; count of bases not matched to a gene: 10. This CDR3 has 16 residues. The CDR3 sequence is CASSPPRQGPNQPQHF. The CDR3 DNA reads as TGTGCCAGCAGCCCTCCGAGACAGGGACCCAATCAGCCCCAGCATTTT.

V gene TRBV6-1 combines with J gene TRBJ1-5, with 9 bases that match TRBD1. CDR1 MNHNS and CDR2 SASEGT come from the germline V gene. The trim removed 6 bases at V and 9 bases at J, leaving 6 bases unmatched. The CDR3 spans 13 residues. The CDR3, as DNA: TGTGCCAGCAGGAAACAGGGGGCTGGGCCCCAGCATTTT. Translating it yields CASRKQGAGPQHF.

V is TRBV5-8 and J is TRBJ1-4, with D possibly matching TRBD1 (6 bases). The V gene's germline CDR1 is SGHTS and CDR2 YDEGEE. V dropped 0 bases and J dropped 0 bases, with 9 bases sitting between them. The CDR3 spans 16 residues. The CDR3 here is CASSLGQAATNEKLFF. The DNA of the CDR3 is TGTGCCAGCAGCTTGGGACAGGCTGCAACTAATGAAAAACTGTTTTTT.

The chain has TRBV13 and TRBJ2-3, with D possibly being TRBD1 (6 bases). V was cut by 5 bases and J by 5 bases, with 11 bases left in between. There are 13 residues in the CDR3. The germline V gene encodes CDR1 PRHDT and CDR2 FYEKMQ (reference sequence). CDR3 sequence reads: CASSPLQGDTQYF. CDR3 in DNA: TGTGCCAGCAGCCCCTTACAGGGAGATACGCAGTATTTT.